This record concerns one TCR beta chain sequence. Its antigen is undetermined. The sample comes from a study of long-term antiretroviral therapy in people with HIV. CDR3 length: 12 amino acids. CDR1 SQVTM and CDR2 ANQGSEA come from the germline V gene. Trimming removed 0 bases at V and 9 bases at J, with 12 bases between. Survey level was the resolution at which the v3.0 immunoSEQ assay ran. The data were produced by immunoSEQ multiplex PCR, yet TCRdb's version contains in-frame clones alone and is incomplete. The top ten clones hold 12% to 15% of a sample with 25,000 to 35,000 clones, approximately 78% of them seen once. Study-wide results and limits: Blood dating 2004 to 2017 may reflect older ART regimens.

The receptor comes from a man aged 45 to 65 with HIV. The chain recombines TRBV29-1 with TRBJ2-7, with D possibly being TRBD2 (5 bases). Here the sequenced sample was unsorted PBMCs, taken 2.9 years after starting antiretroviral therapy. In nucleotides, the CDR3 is TGCAGCGTTGAAGACATCGGGAAAGGGCAGTACTTC. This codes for CSVEDIGKGQYF.